These 28 T cell receptor beta chains originate from one sample sequenced in a study of control samples from healthy donors and cancer patients. Sequenced by immunoSEQ multiplex PCR; TCRdb stores in-frame clones only, minus some. The sample records fewer than 4,500 clones, 70% to 85% being singletons. The sequenced sample consisted of formalin-fixed, paraffin-embedded tissue. Receptors originate from a female donor with melanoma.

The CDR3: CASSPQTALFAGELFF. The DNA for the CDR3 is TGTGCCAGCAGCCCCCAGACAGCATTGTTCGCCGGGGAGCTGTTTTTT. The rearrangement uses TRBV14 and TRBJ2-2; the D gene is possibly TRBD1 (5 bases). The length of the CDR3 is 16 residues. V dropped 4 bases and J dropped 6 bases, with 18 bases sitting between them. Germline V gene sequence: CDR1 SGHDN, CDR2 FVKESK.

V gene TRBV7-2 combines with J gene TRBJ2-5, with 9 bases fitting TRBD2. The length of the CDR3 is 17 residues. The V gene's germline CDR1 is SGHTA and CDR2 FQGNSA. V was clipped by 4 bases and J by 4 bases; unmatched bases: 13. Here the CDR3 DNA reads TGTGCCAGCAGCTCCCCCCGTGGTAGCGGGAGTGTAGAGACCCAGTACTTC. Encoded protein: CASSSPRGSGSVETQYF.

Only one count was recorded for this clone. The chain couples TRBV6-5 to TRBJ2-2; D is ambiguous. V was clipped by 3 bases and J by 0 bases, with 8 bases between them. The CDR3 covers 15 residues. Germline loops: CDR1 MNHEY, CDR2 SVGAGI. CDR3 in DNA: TGTGCCAGCAGTTATGGGCCTTCGAACACCGGGGAGCTGTTTTTT. It translates to CASSYGPSNTGELFF.

The chain recombines TRBV18 with TRBJ2-7, with D possibly matching TRBD1 (6 bases). V lost 1 base, J lost 1 base, and 8 bases lay in between. CDR1 KGHSH and CDR2 LQKENI come from the germline V gene. This CDR3 spans 14 amino acids. CDR3 DNA: TGTGCCAGCTCACCACGAGGGGGATCCTACGAGCAGTACTTC. Protein product: CASSPRGGSYEQYF.

The chain carries TRBV10-1 and TRBJ2-5, with D tentatively TRBD2 (5 bases). The V gene's germline CDR1 is WNHNN and CDR2 SYGVQD (reference sequence). Trimming left V 7 bases short and J 0 bases short, with 12 bases between. The length of the CDR3 is 14 residues. The CDR3 sequence is CASIPGMYQETQYF. DNA for the CDR3: TGCGCCAGCATACCGGGGATGTACCAAGAGACCCAGTACTTC.

The chain recombines TRBV21-1 with TRBJ2-7; the table gives TRBD2 as D, unverified against the DNA. TRBV21-1 is termed a pseudogene. This CDR3 contains 20 residues. The CDR3 nucleotides read TGTGCCAGCAGCAAAGAGGAGGGGACTAGCGGGAGGGCCCCGACCTACGAGCAGTACTTC. This codes for CASSKEEGTSGRAPTYEQYF.

The chain recombines TRBV7-9 with TRBJ2-5; D gene uncertain. Germline assignment: CDR1 SEHNR and CDR2 FQNEAQ (reference sequence). Trimming stripped 4 bases from V and 4 bases from J, with 13 bases between. The CDR3 consists of 14 residues. In nucleotides, the CDR3 is TGTGCCAGCAGCTCAACAGCATTCGGAGAGACCCAGTACTTC. It codes for CASSSTAFGETQYF.

The rearrangement links TRBV30 to TRBJ2-1; 8 nucleotides match TRBD2. CDR1 is GTSNPN, CDR2 SVGIG, per germline (reference sequence). The CDR3 has 13 residues. The junction had 8 bases not matched to a gene; V was cut back by 4 bases and J by 9 bases. The CDR3 protein is CAWTAGGLFEQFF. CDR3 nucleotides: TGTGCCTGGACGGCGGGAGGCTTATTTGAGCAGTTCTTC.

This chain connects TRBV7-8 to TRBJ2-1; 11 positions match TRBD2. The CDR3 runs 18 residues. V lost 5 bases to trimming and J lost 0 bases; unmatched junction nucleotides: 9. Germline V CDR1 and CDR2: SGHVS, FQNEAQ. The CDR3 DNA sequence: TGTGCCAGCAGCCAGAGGAGACTAGCGGGGATCTCCTACAATGAGCAGTTCTTC. It specifies CASSQRRLAGISYNEQFF.

The genes are TRBV7-6 and TRBJ2-2; TRBD1 matches 9 bases. The trim removed 5 bases at V and 3 bases at J, leaving 7 bases unmatched. Per germline, CDR1 SGHVS and CDR2 FNYEAQ. This CDR3 is 16 amino acids long. The CDR3 DNA reads as TGTGCCAGCAGCGATGGGACAGGGATGTACACCGGGGAGCTGTTTTTT. Its protein is CASSDGTGMYTGELFF.

This clone was seen only a few times. The rearrangement joins TRBV4-2 to TRBJ2-7; possibly TRBD1 for D (5 bases). In germline, CDR1 is LGHNA, CDR2 YNFKEQ. This CDR3 has 14 amino acids. The V end lost 0 bases, the J end lost 2 bases, and 8 bases lay between the germline ends. CDR3 amino acids: CASSQEGPPYEQYF. In nucleotides, the CDR3 is TGTGCCAGCAGCCAAGAGGGGCCCCCCTACGAGCAGTACTTC.

This chain connects TRBV7-3 to TRBJ2-1; 8 bases align to TRBD2. CDR1 SGHTA and CDR2 FQGTGA come from the germline V gene. The CDR3 runs to 15 residues. V lost 5 bases, J lost 4 bases, and 7 bases stayed unmatched. This chain's CDR3 is CASSPGGGGYNEQFF. CDR3 nucleotides: TGTGCCAGCAGCCCGGGGGGGGGAGGGTACAATGAGCAGTTCTTC.

The V and J genes are TRBV9 and TRBJ2-7, with 8 bases fitting TRBD1. CDR1 and CDR2 (germline): SGDLS, YYNGEE. The CDR3 is made up of 13 amino acids. V dropped 3 bases and J dropped 3; count of bases not matched to a gene: 2. The DNA of the CDR3 is TGTGCCAGCAGCGGCGACAGGGGCTACGAGCAGTACTTC. Translation gives CASSGDRGYEQYF. The complete variable domain, with remaining parts taken from reference TRBV9 and TRBJ2-7, reads DSGVTQTPKHLITATGQRVTLRCSPRSGDLSVYWYQQSLDQGLQFLIQYYNGEERAKGNILERFSAQQFPDLHSELNLSSLELGDSALYFCASSGDRGYEQYFGPGTRLTVT.

The V call is TRBV10-3, the J call TRBJ1-2; TRBD1 might be the D (6 bases). Germline V CDR1 and CDR2: ENHRY, SYGVKD. V was clipped by 6 bases and J by 5 bases, with 25 bases between them. The length of the CDR3 is 17 residues. CDR3 coding DNA: TGTGCCATCAGAGACAAAGAGGGGTGGACAGCGGGTTATGGCTACACCTTC. It codes for CAIRDKEGWTAGYGYTF.

This chain links TRBV11-2 with TRBJ2-2; the D gene is possibly TRBD1 (6 bases). Per the germline V gene, CDR1 is SGHAT and CDR2 is FQNNGV. Trimming took 3 bases from V and 6 from J, leaving 11 bases between them. CDR3 length: 14 residues. The CDR3: CASSFKQGAGELFF. CDR3 nucleotide sequence: TGTGCCAGCAGCTTTAAACAGGGTGCCGGGGAGCTGTTTTTT.

This clone appeared a few times. This chain links TRBV5-1 with TRBJ2-2; D unresolved. Trimming took 0 bases from V and 2 from J, leaving 8 bases between them. The CDR3 contains 15 residues. Germline V gene data show CDR1 as SGHRS and CDR2 as YFSETQ. CDR3 loop: CASSLGHGNTGELFF. In DNA form, the CDR3 reads TGCGCCAGCAGCTTGGGACACGGAAACACCGGGGAGCTGTTTTTT. The variable domain in full, completed from reference TRBV5-1 and TRBJ2-2, reads KAGVTQTPRYLIKTRGQQVTLSCSPISGHRSVSWYQQTPGQGLQFLFEYFSETQRNKGNFPGRFSGRQFSNSRSEMNVSTLELGDSALYLCASSLGHGNTGELFFGEGSRLTVL.

J is TRBJ2-1 and V is TRBV2; 9 bases match TRBD2. Germline V gives CDR1 SNHLY, CDR2 FYNNEI. This CDR3 is built from 13 residues. The junction had 8 bases not matched to a gene; V was cut back by 7 bases and J by 10 bases. As DNA, the CDR3 is TGTGCCAGCAAAGAGCGGGAGGTAAGGGAGCAGTTCTTC. It codes for CASKEREVREQFF.

The rearrangement links TRBV9 to TRBJ2-1; the D is unclear. The length of the CDR3 is 12 residues. V gave up 0 bases and J gave up 11 bases, with 9 bases separating them. CDR1 and CDR2 from the germline V gene are SGDLS and YYNGEE. The CDR3 sequence is CASSVVDGKQFF. The CDR3 DNA is TGTGCCAGCAGCGTAGTCGACGGTAAGCAGTTCTTC. Using reference TRBV9 and TRBJ2-1 for the parts outside the CDR3, the full variable domain is DSGVTQTPKHLITATGQRVTLRCSPRSGDLSVYWYQQSLDQGLQFLIQYYNGEERAKGNILERFSAQQFPDLHSELNLSSLELGDSALYFCASSVVDGKQFFGPGTRLTVL.

This clone was detected only once. This chain joins TRBV27 and TRBJ2-3, with 9 nucleotides matching TRBD2. V was clipped by 6 bases and J by 4 bases; unmatched bases: 11. The length of the CDR3 is 16 residues. Germline CDR1 is MNHEY and CDR2 is SMNVEV (reference sequence). Written as DNA, the CDR3 is TGTGCCAGCAGCCCCGGACTAGCGTGGGGTTCAGATACGCAGTATTTT. Protein: CASSPGLAWGSDTQYF.

The J gene is TRBJ2-7, the V gene TRBV11-2, with 13 bases fitting TRBD2. V shed 5 bases, J shed 5 bases, and the junction held 12 bases outside the gene matches. CDR1 SGHAT and CDR2 FQNNGV come from the germline V gene. This CDR3 contains 17 residues. The chain's CDR3 is CASSGLTPTSGRNEQYF. The CDR3 nucleotides are TGTGCCAGCAGCGGTCTTACCCCGACTAGCGGGAGGAACGAGCAGTACTTC. Drawing the rest from reference TRBV11-2 and TRBJ2-7, the complete variable domain is EAGVAQSPRYKIIEKRQSVAFWCNPISGHATLYWYQQILGQGPKLLIQFQNNGVVDDSQLPKDRFSAERLKGVDSTLKIQPAKLEDSAVYLCASSGLTPTSGRNEQYFGPGTRLTVT.

The CDR3 DNA follows: TGTGCCAGCAGCTTAGGTCCCAAAGAGACCCAGTACTTC. It encodes CASSLGPKETQYF. The rearrangement links TRBV7-8 to TRBJ2-5; D unclear. Trimming pared 1 base from V and 3 bases from J, leaving 6 bases between. CDR3 length: 13 amino acids. Germline V gene lookup returns CDR1 SGHVS and CDR2 FQNEAQ.

The genes are TRBV5-8 and TRBJ2-7; D may match TRBD1 or TRBD2 (5 bases each). The CDR3 is 14 residues long. V lost 4 bases and J 2 bases, leaving 13 bases between the germline ends. Germline values: CDR1 SGHTS, CDR2 YDEGEE. The CDR3 DNA is TGTGCCAGCAGCCTAGGGGACGGCACCTACGAGCAGTACTTC. Its protein product is CASSLGDGTYEQYF.

The V gene is TRBV10-3, the J gene TRBJ1-5; tentative D call: TRBD1 (5 bases). Germline CDR1 ENHRY, CDR2 SYGVKD. The CDR3 totals 15 residues. Trimming took 4 bases from V and 4 from J, leaving 14 bases between them. The CDR3: CAISGQKDNNQPQHF. DNA for the CDR3: TGTGCCATCAGTGGACAAAAGGACAATAATCAGCCCCAGCATTTT.

On this clone itself: This sequence may be a read error, since a much larger clone differs from it by one base. This chain links TRBV5-1 with TRBJ1-2, with a weak D call TRBD1 (5 bases). This CDR3 has 18 residues. Looked up from germline, CDR1 is SGHRS and CDR2 is YFSETQ. V dropped 4 bases and J dropped 3 bases, with 25 bases sitting between them. DNA for the CDR3: TGCGCCAGCAGCACGGAGACAAGGGGTTTAAACCGGGACTATGGCTACACCTTC. This encodes CASSTETRGLNRDYGYTF.

This clone was seen a single time. The chain carries TRBV20-1 and TRBJ2-3; 10 bases are shared with TRBD2. The CDR3 consists of 17 residues. The germline gives CDR1 DFQATT, CDR2 SNEGSKA (reference sequence). J lost 1 base, V lost 3 bases, and 10 bases had no gene match. CDR3 DNA: TGCAGTGCTAGTAGTAGAGTCCTAGCGGGAGGCACAGATACGCAGTATTTT. It yields the protein CSASSRVLAGGTDTQYF.

The V gene is TRBV3-1 (or the pseudogene TRBV3-2), the J gene TRBJ2-5, with TRBD1 as a possible D gene (6 bases). Trimming pared 0 bases from V and 4 bases from J, leaving 15 bases between. The CDR3 loop spans 16 amino acids. CDR1 is LGHDT and CDR2 is YNNKEL in the germline V gene (reference sequence). CDR3 bases: TGTGCCAGCAGCCAAGATTCCGGGGTCAGGGGAGAGACCCAGTACTTC. This translates into CASSQDSGVRGETQYF.

J is TRBJ2-6 and V is TRBV7-2; D is unclear. CDR1 and CDR2 (germline): SGHTA, FQGNSA. The CDR3 spans 16 residues. The germline V and J ends were trimmed by 4 bases and 1 base, with 11 bases remaining between them. The CDR3 sequence: CASSWMGRSGANVLTF. In DNA form, the CDR3 reads TGTGCCAGCAGCTGGATGGGAAGGTCTGGGGCCAACGTCCTGACTTTC.

The chain carries TRBV5-4 and TRBJ2-7; 8 nucleotides align to TRBD1. Germline V gene data show CDR1 as SGHNT and CDR2 as YYREEE (reference sequence). The CDR3 loop spans 13 amino acids. With V trimmed by 4 bases and J by 5 bases, 5 bases remained unmatched. CDR3 in DNA: TGTGCCAGCAGCACGACAGGGGAGGACGAGCAGTACTTC. It codes for CASSTTGEDEQYF.